A single T cell receptor beta chain is shown here with its context. No antigen is known for it. Base-call qualities are not available, and no considerably larger clone is one nucleotide away. This specimen belongs to a study of cytomegalovirus exposure and HLA in healthy donors listed by TCRdb under 2017. Context from the whole study: An earlier analysis of some 550 of the donors reported 250 to 300 Gb of sequence data and approximately 110 million unique TCR beta sequences from 150 million to 200 million T cells. Approximately 330 gigabases of sequencing data and around 90 million unique TCR sequences made up an early release that covered around 640 HLA-typed donors. Of the roughly 390 genotyped donors, approximately 81% were placed in the genetic ancestry cluster associated with self-reported Caucasian donors. The study aimed to test whether signatures of past pathogen exposure could be identified by cataloging public T cell receptors. The study profiled the T cell repertoires of approximately 700 subjects by immunosequencing and related them to cytomegalovirus serostatus. Besides the first cohort of 666 subjects, a separate validation cohort made up of 90 to 150 different subjects was used. To predict cytomegalovirus infection status, the study brought together high-throughput TCR immunosequencing, statistical association of individual TCRs with disease status, and machine learning. In a later analysis, previously published TCR beta repertoires from about 670 donors were re-analyzed and high-resolution HLA genotyping was added so that TCR occurrence patterns could be studied. Rather than using new phenotypic data, the later analysis identified candidate immune exposures from TCR beta sequences and from how often those sequences occurred across donors. An earlier analysis of around 580 of the donors used high-throughput TCR beta sequencing to judge whether each TCR beta V gene segment behaved as functional or pseudogenic. Donor age, sex, ethnicity and CMV serostatus were compiled together with the repertoire data. A later genetic analysis took genome-wide SNP genotypes for about 55% of the 666 donors and used that subset as a discovery cohort. All discovery cohort repertoires had been generated using a single sequencing platform. HLA typing covered class I and class II loci at four-digit resolution. The number of donors typed differed by locus, with roughly 620-630 for A, B, C, DRB1 and DQB1, more than 500 for DQA1, some 570 for DPA1, and approximately 470 for DPB1. Four or five DR-DQ haplotypes were treated as single units for association and clustering because of strong linkage in the cohort. On average, 235,054 unique TCR beta nucleotide sequences were sequenced per donor among 398 genotyped donors of the cohort, with 15% to 20% of those sequences being non-productive.

The cysteine opens and the phenylalanine closes a CDR3 of 15 amino acids. Only CDR3 DNA remains: 45 bases, in frame from the first base. Trimming costs V 3 bases and J 4 bases, and their ends lie 17 bases apart. Via the germline V gene, CDR1 is SGHTS and CDR2 YDEGEE. Libraries were constructed by the immunoSEQ multiplex PCR assay. A mixture of 60 forward primers for TCR Vbeta segments and 13 reverse primers for TCR Jbeta segments was used in the multiplex PCR. Amplification of the CDR3 region of rearranged TCR beta genes was performed with a multiplex PCR assay on genomic DNA. The Illumina HiSeq System was used to sequence the amplified TCR beta libraries as 87-base-pair reads. In the original analysis: Across the 666 repertoires, a later analysis counted 60 million to 90 million unique TCR beta chains, roughly 11 million of which were shared by at least two donors. Raw reads were error-corrected and collapsed into unique sequences by a nearest-neighbor algorithm in which closely related sequences were merged to remove PCR and sequencing errors. CDR3 sequences were aligned to IMGT reference sequences to assign V, D and J gene segments. Each retained sequence needed at least a six-nucleotide match to both a V gene segment and a J gene segment. A rearrangement was called productive if the CDR3 had no stop codons and remained in frame with V and J, and every other rearrangement was called non-productive. Following IMGT convention, CDR3 was defined as the stretch from the second conserved V-encoded cysteine to the conserved J-encoded phenylalanine. In an earlier analysis of more than 550 of the donors, sequences lacking an unambiguous match to a single V gene segment were excluded. An earlier analysis of 587 of the donors classified V segments as functional when productive rearrangements were above 56.7% and as segregating when the standard deviation between donors was above 5%. A statistical classification framework was built to diagnose cytomegalovirus status from the catalog of TCR beta chain sequences. In a later analysis, V and J genes were assigned by comparing TCR nucleotide sequences against IMGT/GENE-DB human TR gene sequences. A later analysis assigned CDR3 sequences and most-parsimonious VDJ recombination scenarios with the TCRdist pipeline. In a later analysis, each TCR beta chain was defined by its CDR3 amino acid sequence together with its V-gene family, and reads without a unique V-gene family were excluded. In a later analysis, 450 to 600 highly shared, low-generation-probability nucleotide sequences were removed to address suspected cross-contamination and a sequencing artifact. In a later analysis, a clonal expansion index for each public chain was calculated from normalized within-repertoire ranks of inferred template counts. Generation probabilities in a later analysis came from a VDJ recombination model fitted to out-of-frame rearrangements, and those results were checked against IGoR. In a later analysis, TCR-TCR, TCR-HLA and TCR-CMV co-occurrence was scored with hypergeometric tests, and a repertoire-size bias correction was applied to TCR pairs. In a later analysis, false discovery rates were estimated by permuting HLA or CMV assignments 20 times. In a later analysis, co-occurring TCRs were grouped using DBSCAN, with TCRdist sequence similarity added in when clustering inside HLA-allele-positive subsets. For co-occurrence clustering, repertoires with fewer than 30,000 or more than 120,000 public chains were excluded, along with five or six repertoires with anomalous nucleotide sharing. In its TCRdb copy, this immuneACCESS table keeps in-frame sequences only and misses some clones. Where compared with another copy, unresolved V genes explain less than half of these, and the others have no known cause. That table supplies the V and J calls and clone size; D and trimming were determined from the DNA. The sample table records about 120,000 clones; almost 85% of these occur just once. The ten top clones hold roughly 1.5% of the sample.

Summary of the overall study and its limitations: It was suggested by the authors that the approach could potentially be generalized to other disease states and immunological phenotypes. The cohort was sequenced for TCR beta chains only, and without alpha or paired-chain data the features that could be detected were limited. A further reported finding was that TCR beta sequences accurately predicted the HLA-A and HLA-B alleles for most subjects in the first cohort. In a later analysis, HLA-associated TCR beta chains were found to be more clonally expanded and to have lower generation probabilities than equally common non-associated chains. A later analysis associated 15,000 or so TCR beta sequences with specific HLA alleles at a false discovery rate of 0.05. V-gene and J-gene trimming of TCR beta chains was associated with a missense DCLRE1C variant in a later genetic analysis, and the association was replicated in an independent cohort. Because HLA typing was unavailable for some donors at each locus, only the typed subset was used in association tests. In vitro tests confirmed that a few of the cytomegalovirus-associated TCR beta chains recognize cytomegalovirus antigens. The classifier was reported to diagnose cytomegalovirus status with high specificity and sensitivity in both the original and validation cohorts. A later genetic analysis reported fewer N-insertions in productive TCRs among donors in an Asian-associated ancestry cluster than the roughly 700-donor mean. Across donors, most TCR sequences were observed very rarely, whereas some public TCRs were present in many individuals. Several of the top co-occurrence clusters appeared to be linked to parvovirus B19, influenza, CMV and Epstein-Barr virus, according to a later analysis. A cluster of highly shared sequence variants was judged likely to be a technical artifact of the sequencing pipeline. In a later analysis, the rate of TCR association differed among HLA loci, with DRB1 alleles having the most associated TCRs and HLA-C alleles having the fewest. Correlated functional status among segregating V segments might be attributable to linkage disequilibrium, but an unknown experimental factor could not be ruled out. According to a later analysis, most CMV-associated TCR beta chains appeared to be HLA-restricted, and the HLA associations seemed to be driven largely by CMV exposure. Because counts were too low, more than 15 rarely observed V segments, including chromosome 9 orphons, were excluded from the earlier analysis of around 640 of the donors. When HLA alleles, especially DR and DQ, strongly co-occurred, attributing TCR associations to individual alleles was difficult. CMV serostatus was the only immune exposure information available for the cohort. Some IMGT-functional V segments, including TRBV6-2 and TRBV6-3, could not be told apart with the 87-base-pair reads, so those segments were excluded. Sequencing depth was assumed to be roughly uniform across donors in the presence/absence analyses, though that assumption may not hold. In an earlier analysis of some 540 of the donors, most TCR beta V segments appeared in productive rearrangements about 87% or about 30% of the time, broadly matching IMGT annotations. In the study, approximately 160 TCR beta chains were listed as associated with cytomegalovirus.

The cohort comprised 670 or so healthy bone marrow donors. All cohort members were sampled while nominally healthy, although unrecorded immune exposures were likely present. The donor was CMV seronegative and was included in the group of 352 seronegative cohort members. A peripheral blood sample was collected from each donor, and TCR beta sequencing was performed on peripheral blood mononuclear cells. Genomic DNA extraction from the blood cell samples was performed with the Qiagen DNeasy Blood Extraction Kit. The sequence was collected from a woman aged 18-29 years in good health and CMV-seronegative. The sample consisted of PBMCs. Recombination linked TRBV5-8 to TRBJ2-7, and TRBD2 may be the D gene, going by 5 matching bases. The nucleotide sequence reads TGTGCCAGCAGCTCACAACCGGGGAAAGGATACGAGCAGTACTTC. Its translation reads: CASSSQPGKGYEQYF.